The 16 T cell receptor beta chains below were found in one sample sequenced in a study of beta chain features in type 1 diabetes. General study results and limits: Among all four CD4+ subsets, Type 1 diabetes patients had TCRB CDR3s that were moderately but significantly shorter.

No cognate antigen is known for these TCRs. As every portion of the isolated RNA was reverse transcribed, the sequencing read expressed TCRB transcripts. The repertoire was sequenced with immunoSEQ multiplex PCR; TCRdb's copy has only in-frame clones and lacks some. This repertoire shows around 41,000 clones, roughly 70% found once; its top ten account for about 1.6%. Sequencing was done on a sample of Tregs from blood. The receptors come from a man aged 25 to 45 with type 1 diabetes. Some clones in this sample may be carry-over from other donors' samples.

The rearrangement uses TRBV29-1 and TRBJ2-4; D is uncertain. V dropped 2 bases and J dropped 8 bases, with 13 bases sitting between them. The CDR3 consists of 13 residues. Germline values: CDR1 SQVTM, CDR2 ANQGSEA. The CDR3 loop reads CSVETSASDIQYF. DNA for the CDR3: TGCAGCGTTGAAACCAGCGCAAGTGACATTCAGTACTTC.

The chain links TRBV7-2 to TRBJ1-1; perhaps TRBD1 as D (6 bases). Trimming cost V 0 bases and J 4 bases, with 9 bases left between them. Germline assignment: CDR1 SGHTA and CDR2 FQGNSA. The CDR3 runs to 14 residues. The chain's CDR3 is CASSLAQGITEAFF. CDR3 sequence (DNA): TGTGCCAGCAGCTTAGCACAGGGTATCACTGAAGCTTTCTTT.

This sequence joins TRBV7-2 and TRBJ2-3, with 11 bases that match TRBD2. V lost 7 bases and J lost 1; bases outside the gene matches: 4. The CDR3 loop spans 15 amino acids. From germline, CDR1 is SGHTA and CDR2 FQGNSA. The CDR3 loop is CASTLLAGGTDTQYF. In nucleotides, the CDR3 is TGTGCCAGCACCCTACTAGCGGGGGGCACAGATACGCAGTATTTT.

This chain links TRBV2 with TRBJ2-7, with TRBD1 as a possible D gene (5 bases). This CDR3 is built from 12 residues. The germline V and J ends were trimmed by 4 bases and 1 base, with 5 bases remaining between them. Germline values: CDR1 SNHLY, CDR2 FYNNEI. CDR3 DNA: TGTGCCAGCAGTGGACAGTCCTACGAGCAGTACTTC. It is translated as CASSGQSYEQYF.

The chain carries TRBV7-2 and TRBJ2-3, with a tentative D call TRBD1 (5 bases). V shed 3 bases and J shed 4 bases, with 11 bases lying between them. The CDR3 loop spans 14 amino acids. CDR1 SGHTA and CDR2 FQGNSA come from the germline V gene. DNA for the CDR3: TGTGCCAGCAGCTTGTTGGGGCACGCAGATACGCAGTATTTT. Translation gives CASSLLGHADTQYF.

V usage is TRBV18 and J usage is TRBJ2-7; 8 nucleotides agree with TRBD1. This CDR3 comprises 14 residues. Germline CDR1 is KGHSH and CDR2 is LQKENI. The J segment lost 3 bases and the V segment lost 3 bases, leaving 4 bases of the junction unmatched. CDR3: CASSPGTGHYEQYF. Here the CDR3 DNA reads TGTGCCAGCTCACCCGGGACAGGCCACTACGAGCAGTACTTC.

The chain uses TRBV7-3 and TRBJ1-1; D remains unclear. Trimming took off 2 bases at V and 4 bases at J, with 8 bases between the two ends. CDR3 length equals 13 residues. The germline CDR1 and CDR2 sequences are SGHTA and FQGTGA. CDR3 in DNA: TGTGCCAGCAGCTTAGAGGGCCCCACTGAAGCTTTCTTT. Translated, it gives CASSLEGPTEAFF. Variable domain in full (rest from reference TRBV7-3 and TRBJ1-1): GAGVSQTPSNKVTEKGKYVELRCDPISGHTALYWYRQSLGQGPEFLIYFQGTGAADDSGLPNDRFFAVRPEGSVSTLKIQRTERGDSAVYLCASSLEGPTEAFFGQGTRLTVV.

V is TRBV18 and J is TRBJ2-1, with 7 bases identical to TRBD2. Germline lookup yields CDR1 KGHSH and CDR2 LQKENI. Losses at the gene ends were 0 bases for V and 1 base for J; bases not matched to a gene: 9. This CDR3 has 18 amino acids. The CDR3 reads CASSPPVWRGSSYNEQFF. The CDR3, as DNA: TGTGCCAGCTCACCACCGGTGTGGCGGGGGTCTTCCTACAATGAGCAGTTCTTC.

The chain uses TRBV27 and TRBJ2-5, with D possibly being TRBD2 (7 bases). This CDR3 contains 16 residues. Trimming cost V 2 bases and J 4 bases, with 17 bases left between them. From germline, CDR1 is MNHEY and CDR2 SMNVEV (reference sequence). The CDR3 coding sequence is TGTGCCAGCAGTTTACTTGGCGGGGGCGGGGGAGAGACCCAGTACTTC. This sequence encodes CASSLLGGGGGETQYF.

The rearrangement uses TRBV30 and TRBJ2-3; D is perhaps TRBD1 (6 bases). V was clipped by 1 base and J by 0 bases, with 11 bases between them. CDR3 length equals 15 residues. Per germline, CDR1 GTSNPN and CDR2 SVGIG (reference sequence). CDR3 sequence (DNA): TGTGCCTGGAGTGGGACAGACAATAGCACAGATACGCAGTATTTT. Translated: CAWSGTDNSTDTQYF.

The V and J genes are TRBV7-9 and TRBJ2-3; maybe TRBD1 (5 bases). Germline V gives CDR1 SEHNR, CDR2 FQNEAQ (reference sequence). The CDR3 is 15 residues long. V was pared by 5 bases and J by 5 bases, with 17 bases between. CDR3 DNA: TGTGCCAGCAGCCGAGGTAGGGGCCCCATAGATACGCAGTATTTT. Amino acid sequence: CASSRGRGPIDTQYF. Based on the CDR3 plus reference TRBV7-9 and TRBJ2-3, the full variable domain is DTGVSQNPRHKITKRGQNVTFRCDPISEHNRLYWYRQTLGQGPEFLTYFQNEAQLEKSRLLSDRFSAERPKGSFSTLEIQRTEQGDSAMYLCASSRGRGPIDTQYFGPGTRLTVL.

This chain links TRBV4-2 with TRBJ2-3; maybe TRBD1 (6 bases). The CDR3 runs to 15 residues. The V and J ends lost 1 base and 4 bases respectively, with 12 bases between them. The germline V gene has CDR1 LGHNA and CDR2 YNFKEQ. CDR3 in DNA: TGTGCCAGCAGCCAAGTTCATGGGGGCTCAGATACGCAGTATTTT. Protein sequence: CASSQVHGGSDTQYF.

The V call is TRBV6-1, the J call TRBJ2-5, with 7 bases aligning to TRBD1. The CDR3 extends over 13 amino acids. Trimming at V came to 6 bases and at J to 3 bases, leaving 4 bases not matched to a gene. The germline CDR1 and CDR2 sequences are MNHNS and SASEGT. The CDR3 is CASSWTGEETQYF. In DNA, the CDR3 is TGTGCCAGCAGCTGGACAGGAGAAGAGACCCAGTACTTC.

A single count supports this clone. This chain uses TRBV4-2 with TRBJ2-7, with 7 nucleotides matching TRBD2. This CDR3 is 14 amino acids long. Germline CDR1 reads LGHNA; CDR2 reads YNFKEQ. Trimming took 4 bases from V and 6 from J; bases not matched to a gene: 9. CDR3 DNA sequence: TGTGCCAGCAGCCCCCAGGGCGGGGAGGGCGAGCAGTACTTC. This gives the protein CASSPQGGEGEQYF.

The chain combines TRBV6-1 with TRBJ2-7; D gene ambiguous. The CDR3 contains 14 residues. Trimming removed 3 bases from V and 1 base from J, with 10 bases in between. CDR1 and CDR2 from the germline V gene are MNHNS and SASEGT. The DNA for the CDR3 is TGTGCCAGCAGTGAGGTCCCCAGTTCCTACGAGCAGTACTTC. Translated: CASSEVPSSYEQYF.

The rearrangement links TRBV7-8 to TRBJ2-4; TRBD2 might be the D (6 bases). V lost 2 bases and J lost 9, with 11 bases in between. The CDR3 is 13 residues long. CDR1 is SGHVS, CDR2 FQNEAQ, per germline. DNA for the CDR3: TGTGCCAGCAGCTTAAGGGGAGGCGGCATTCAGTACTTC. Its translation: CASSLRGGGIQYF. The full variable domain, in which reference TRBV7-8 and TRBJ2-4 provide the parts outside the CDR3, is GAGVSQSPRYKVAKRGQDVALRCDPISGHVSLFWYQQALGQGPEFLTYFQNEAQLDKSGLPSDRFFAERPEGSVSTLKIQRTQQEDSAVYLCASSLRGGGIQYFGAGTRLSVL.